This T cell receptor (beta chain) was sequenced for a study of siplizumab effects on memory and regulatory T cells. The study's findings and limits: Mapping to unstimulated subsets was achieved for only a minor fraction of alloreactive clones.

The germline CDR1 and CDR2 sequences are SGHVS and FQNEAQ. CDR3 length equals 14 residues. V was shortened by 5 bases and J by 0 bases, with 10 bases between the two germline ends. Concerning this clone itself: Antigen unknown.

In each sample, about 10^5 TCR templates were assayed. Generated by immunoSEQ multiplex PCR, the TCRdb table keeps only in-frame clones and is missing some. The sample contains fewer than 120,000 clones, roughly 90% of which appear only once. Sequencing was carried out using CD4+ T cells sorted from blood. The receptor was derived from a human donor in good health. The chain recombines TRBV7-8 with TRBJ1-1; D gene uncertain. In DNA, the CDR3 is TGTGCCAGCAGCCTCCGAAGGGTGAACACTGAAGCTTTCTTT. This gives the protein CASSLRRVNTEAFF. The complete variable domain, with remaining parts taken from reference TRBV7-8 and TRBJ1-1, reads GAGVSQSPRYKVAKRGQDVALRCDPISGHVSLFWYQQALGQGPEFLTYFQNEAQLDKSGLPSDRFFAERPEGSVSTLKIQRTQQEDSAVYLCASSLRRVNTEAFFGQGTRLTVV.